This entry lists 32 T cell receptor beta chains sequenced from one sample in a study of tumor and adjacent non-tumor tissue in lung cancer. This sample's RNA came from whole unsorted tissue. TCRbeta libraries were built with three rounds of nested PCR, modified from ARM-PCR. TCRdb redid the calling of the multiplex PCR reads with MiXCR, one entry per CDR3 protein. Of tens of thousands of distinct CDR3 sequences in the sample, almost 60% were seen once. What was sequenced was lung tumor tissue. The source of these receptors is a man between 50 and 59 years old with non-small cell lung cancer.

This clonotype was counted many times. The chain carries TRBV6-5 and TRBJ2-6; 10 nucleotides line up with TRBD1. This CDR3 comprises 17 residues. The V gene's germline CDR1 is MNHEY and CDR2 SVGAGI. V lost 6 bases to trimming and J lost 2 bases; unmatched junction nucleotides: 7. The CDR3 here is CASRRQGALAGANVLTF. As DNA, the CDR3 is TGTGCCAGCAGAAGACAGGGGGCGTTGGCTGGGGCCAACGTCCTGACTTTC.

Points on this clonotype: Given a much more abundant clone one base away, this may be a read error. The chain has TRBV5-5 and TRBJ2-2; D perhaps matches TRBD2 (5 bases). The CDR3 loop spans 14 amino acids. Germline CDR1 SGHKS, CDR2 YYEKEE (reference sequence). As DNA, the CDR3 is TGTGCCAGCAGCTTGAACGGGTTAACCGGGGAGCCGTTTTTT. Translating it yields CASSLNGLTGEPFF.

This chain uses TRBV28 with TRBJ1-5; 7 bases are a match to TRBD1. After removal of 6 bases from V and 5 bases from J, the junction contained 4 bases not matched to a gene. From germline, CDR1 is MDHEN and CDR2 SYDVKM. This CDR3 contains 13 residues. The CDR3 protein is CASRLGGHQPQHF. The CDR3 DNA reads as TGTGCCAGCAGATTAGGGGGCCATCAGCCCCAGCATTTT.

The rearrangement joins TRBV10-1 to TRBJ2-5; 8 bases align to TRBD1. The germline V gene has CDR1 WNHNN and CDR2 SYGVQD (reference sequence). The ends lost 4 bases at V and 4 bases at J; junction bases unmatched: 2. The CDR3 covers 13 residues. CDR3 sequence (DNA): TGCGCCAGCAGTGGACAGGGGAGAGAGACCCAGTACTTC. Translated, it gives CASSGQGRETQYF.

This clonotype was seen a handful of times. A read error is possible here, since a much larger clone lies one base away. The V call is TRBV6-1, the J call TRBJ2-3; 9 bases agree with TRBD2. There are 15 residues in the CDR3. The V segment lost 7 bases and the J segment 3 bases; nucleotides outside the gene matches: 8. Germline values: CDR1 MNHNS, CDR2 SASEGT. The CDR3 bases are TGTGCCAGCAATGGGAGTCTAGCGGGAACAGATACGCAGTATTTT. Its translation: CASNGSLAGTDTQYF.

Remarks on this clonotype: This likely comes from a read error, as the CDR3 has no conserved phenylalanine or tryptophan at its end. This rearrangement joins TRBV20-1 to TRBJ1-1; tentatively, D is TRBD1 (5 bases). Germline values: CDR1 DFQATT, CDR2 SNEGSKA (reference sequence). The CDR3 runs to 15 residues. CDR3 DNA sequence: TGCAATGCTCGGAACCGGGATAGGGGAACGACTGAAGCTTTCTCT. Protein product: CNARNRDRGTTEAFS.

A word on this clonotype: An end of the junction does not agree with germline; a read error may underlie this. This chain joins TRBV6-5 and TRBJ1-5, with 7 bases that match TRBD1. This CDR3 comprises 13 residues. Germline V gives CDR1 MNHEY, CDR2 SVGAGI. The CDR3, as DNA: TGTGCCTGCAGACAGGGCGATAGTCAGCCCCAGCATTTT. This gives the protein CACRQGDSQPQHF.

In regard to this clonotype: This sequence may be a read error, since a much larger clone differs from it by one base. The CDR3 nucleotides read TGTGTCAGCAGTGGGCAGGGGTTGGGCGAGCAGTACTTC. It translates to CVSSGQGLGEQYF. This sequence joins TRBV12-3 or TRBV12-4 and TRBJ2-7; tentative D call: TRBD1 (6 bases). The CDR3 sequence is 13 residues long.

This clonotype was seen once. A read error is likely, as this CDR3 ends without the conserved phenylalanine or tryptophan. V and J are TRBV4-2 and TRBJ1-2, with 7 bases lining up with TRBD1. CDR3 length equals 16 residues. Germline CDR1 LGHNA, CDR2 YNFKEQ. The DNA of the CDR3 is TGTACCAGCAGCCAAGAATCCGCCGGGACAGTTCTCGGCTACACCCTC. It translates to CTSSQESAGTVLGYTL.

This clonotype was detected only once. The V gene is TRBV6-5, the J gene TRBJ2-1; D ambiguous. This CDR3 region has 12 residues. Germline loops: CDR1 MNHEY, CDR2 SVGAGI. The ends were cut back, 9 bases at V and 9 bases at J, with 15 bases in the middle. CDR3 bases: TGTGCCAGTGGAACCACAAGGCCTGAGCAGTTCTTC. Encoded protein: CASGTTRPEQFF.

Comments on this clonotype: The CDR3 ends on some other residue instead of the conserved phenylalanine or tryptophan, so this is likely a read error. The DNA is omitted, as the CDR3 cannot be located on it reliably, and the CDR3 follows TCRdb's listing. The CDR3 sequence is CASSSYLTSVITDTHYS. The V gene is TRBV5-1, the J gene TRBJ2-3; TRBD2, the table's D call, lacks a check against the DNA. The CDR3 spans 17 residues, counting both ends. Germline-derived CDR1 and CDR2 are SGHRS and YFSETQ.

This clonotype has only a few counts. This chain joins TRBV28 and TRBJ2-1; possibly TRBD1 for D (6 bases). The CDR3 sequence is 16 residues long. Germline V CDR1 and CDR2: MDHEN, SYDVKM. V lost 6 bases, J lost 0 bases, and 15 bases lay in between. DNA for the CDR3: TGTGCCAGCAGCCCGTACAGGGCTAGCTCCTACAATGAGCAGTTCTTC. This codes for CASSPYRASSYNEQFF.

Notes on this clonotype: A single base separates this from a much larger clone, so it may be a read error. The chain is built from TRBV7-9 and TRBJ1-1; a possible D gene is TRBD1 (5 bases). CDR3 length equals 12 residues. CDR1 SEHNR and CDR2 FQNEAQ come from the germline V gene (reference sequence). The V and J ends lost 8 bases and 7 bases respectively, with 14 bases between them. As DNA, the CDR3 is TGTGCCAGCGGCGATCGGGGGGGTGAAGCTTTCTTT. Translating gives CASGDRGGEAFF.

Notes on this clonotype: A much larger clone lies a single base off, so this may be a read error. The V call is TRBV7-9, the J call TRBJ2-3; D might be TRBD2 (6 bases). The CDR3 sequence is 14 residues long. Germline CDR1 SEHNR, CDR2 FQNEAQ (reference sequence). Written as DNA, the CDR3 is TGTGCCATCAGCTTAAGACTAGACGGAGATACGCAGTATTTT. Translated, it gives CAISLRLDGDTQYF.

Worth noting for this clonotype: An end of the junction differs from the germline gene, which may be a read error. In nucleotides, the CDR3 is TGTTCCAGCAGTGAACCGGACAGGGGATGGACTGAAGCTTTCTTT. Its protein is CSSSEPDRGWTEAFF. The chain links TRBV6-1 to TRBJ1-1, with TRBD1 identical over 9 bases. Germline V gene lookup returns CDR1 MNHNS and CDR2 SASEGT. The CDR3 is 15 residues long.

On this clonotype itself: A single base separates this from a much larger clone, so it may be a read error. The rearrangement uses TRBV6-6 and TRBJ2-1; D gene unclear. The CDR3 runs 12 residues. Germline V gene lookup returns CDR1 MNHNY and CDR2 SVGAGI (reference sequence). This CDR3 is CASSPTYYEQFF. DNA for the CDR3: TGTGCCAGCAGCCCTACCTACTATGAGCAGTTCTTC.

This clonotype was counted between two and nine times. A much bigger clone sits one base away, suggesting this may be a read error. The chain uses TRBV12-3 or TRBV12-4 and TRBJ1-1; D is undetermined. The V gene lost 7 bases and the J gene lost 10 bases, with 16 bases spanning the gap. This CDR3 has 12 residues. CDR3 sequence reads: CASTTGITGAFF. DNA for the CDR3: TGTGCCAGCACTACGGGGATTACGGGAGCTTTCTTT.

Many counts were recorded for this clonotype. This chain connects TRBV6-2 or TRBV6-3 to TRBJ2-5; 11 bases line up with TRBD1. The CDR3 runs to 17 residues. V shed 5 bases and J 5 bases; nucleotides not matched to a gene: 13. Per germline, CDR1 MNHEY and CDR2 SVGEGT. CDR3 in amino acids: CASSTGTGGTTSETQYF. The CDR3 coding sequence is TGTGCCAGCAGTACCGGGACAGGGGGGACTACAAGTGAGACCCAGTACTTC.

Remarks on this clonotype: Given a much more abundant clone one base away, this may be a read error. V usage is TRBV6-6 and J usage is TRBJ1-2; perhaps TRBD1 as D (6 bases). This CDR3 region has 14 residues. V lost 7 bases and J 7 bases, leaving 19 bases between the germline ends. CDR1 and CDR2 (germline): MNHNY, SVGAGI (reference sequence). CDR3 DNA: TGTGCCAGCAATTATGGTGCGGGGGGCGGTGGCTACACCTTC. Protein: CASNYGAGGGGYTF.

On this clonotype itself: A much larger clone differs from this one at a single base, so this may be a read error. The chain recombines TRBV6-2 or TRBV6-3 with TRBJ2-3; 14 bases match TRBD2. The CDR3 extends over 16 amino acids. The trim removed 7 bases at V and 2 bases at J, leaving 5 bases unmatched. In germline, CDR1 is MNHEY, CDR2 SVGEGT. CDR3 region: CASTPGLAGVTDTQYF. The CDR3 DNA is TGTGCCAGCACCCCGGGACTAGCGGGGGTCACAGATACGCAGTATTTT.

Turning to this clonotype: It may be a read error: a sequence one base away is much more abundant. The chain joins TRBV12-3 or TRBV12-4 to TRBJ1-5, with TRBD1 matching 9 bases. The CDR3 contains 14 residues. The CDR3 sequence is CASTRTGVNQSQHF. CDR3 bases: TGTGCCAGCACCCGGACAGGGGTTAATCAGTCCCAGCATTTT.

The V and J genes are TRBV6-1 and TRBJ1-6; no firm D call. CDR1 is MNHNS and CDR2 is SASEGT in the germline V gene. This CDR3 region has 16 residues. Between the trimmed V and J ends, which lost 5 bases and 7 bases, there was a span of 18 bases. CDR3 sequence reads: CASSPRPRGYNSPLHF. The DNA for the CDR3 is TGTGCCAGCAGTCCGAGACCACGGGGATACAATTCACCCCTCCACTTT.

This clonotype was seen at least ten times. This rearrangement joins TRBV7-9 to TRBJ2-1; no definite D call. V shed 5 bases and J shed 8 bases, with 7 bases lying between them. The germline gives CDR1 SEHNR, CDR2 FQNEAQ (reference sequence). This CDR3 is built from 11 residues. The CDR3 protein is CASSQIDEQFF. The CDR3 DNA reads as TGTGCCAGCAGCCAAATTGATGAGCAGTTCTTC. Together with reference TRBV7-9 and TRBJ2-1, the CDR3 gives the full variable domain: DTGVSQNPRHKITKRGQNVTFRCDPISEHNRLYWYRQTLGQGPEFLTYFQNEAQLEKSRLLSDRFSAERPKGSFSTLEIQRTEQGDSAMYLCASSQIDEQFFGPGTRLTVL.

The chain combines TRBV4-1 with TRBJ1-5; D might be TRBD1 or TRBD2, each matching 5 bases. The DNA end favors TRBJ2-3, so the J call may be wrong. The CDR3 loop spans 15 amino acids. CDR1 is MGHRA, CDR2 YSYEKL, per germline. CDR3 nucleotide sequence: TGCGCCAGCAGCCAACGGACACGGGGCTTTACGCCCCAGTATTTT. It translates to CASSQRTRGFTPQYF.

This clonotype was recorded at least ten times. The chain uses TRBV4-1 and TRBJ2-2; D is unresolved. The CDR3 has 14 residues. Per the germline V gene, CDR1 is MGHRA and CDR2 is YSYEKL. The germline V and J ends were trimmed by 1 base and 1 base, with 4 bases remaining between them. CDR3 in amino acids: CASSQVWNTGELFF. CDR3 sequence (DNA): TGCGCCAGCAGCCAAGTGTGGAACACCGGGGAGCTGTTTTTT.

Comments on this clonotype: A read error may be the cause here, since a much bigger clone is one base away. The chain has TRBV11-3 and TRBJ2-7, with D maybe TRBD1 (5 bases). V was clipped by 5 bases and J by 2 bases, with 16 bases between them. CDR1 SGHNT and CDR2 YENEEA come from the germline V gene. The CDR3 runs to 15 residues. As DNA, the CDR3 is TGTGCCAGCAGCCCAGGGATGATAGCCCCCTACGAGCAGTACTTC. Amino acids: CASSPGMIAPYEQYF. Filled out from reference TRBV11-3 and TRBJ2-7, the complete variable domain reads EAGVVQSPRYKIIEKKQPVAFWCNPISGHNTLYWYLQNLGQGPELLIRYENEEAVDDSQLPKDRFSAERLKGVDSTLKIQPAELGDSAVYLCASSPGMIAPYEQYFGPGTRLTVT.

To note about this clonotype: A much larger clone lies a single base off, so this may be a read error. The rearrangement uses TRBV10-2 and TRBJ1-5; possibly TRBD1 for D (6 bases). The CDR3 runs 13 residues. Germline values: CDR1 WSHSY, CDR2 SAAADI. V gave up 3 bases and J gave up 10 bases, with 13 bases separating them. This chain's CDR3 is CASSDWTGHPQHF. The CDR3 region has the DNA TGCGCCAGCAGTGATTGGACGGGACATCCCCAGCATTTT.

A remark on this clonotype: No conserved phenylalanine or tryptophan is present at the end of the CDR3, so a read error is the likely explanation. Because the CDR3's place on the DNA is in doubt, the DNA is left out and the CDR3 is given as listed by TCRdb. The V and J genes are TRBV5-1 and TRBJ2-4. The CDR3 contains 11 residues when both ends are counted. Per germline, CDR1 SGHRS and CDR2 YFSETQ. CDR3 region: CASSLDRVLHS.

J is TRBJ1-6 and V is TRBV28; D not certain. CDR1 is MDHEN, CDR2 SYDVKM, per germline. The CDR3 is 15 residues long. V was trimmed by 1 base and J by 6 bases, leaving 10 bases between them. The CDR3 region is CASSLSGRPNSPLHF. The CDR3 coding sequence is TGTGCCAGCAGTTTATCAGGCAGGCCTAATTCACCCCTCCACTTT.

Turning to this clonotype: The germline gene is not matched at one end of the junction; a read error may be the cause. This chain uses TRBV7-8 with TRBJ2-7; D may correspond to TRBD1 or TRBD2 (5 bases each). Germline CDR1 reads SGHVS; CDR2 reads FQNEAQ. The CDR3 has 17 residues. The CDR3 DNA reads TGTGCCAGCAACTTAGGCGACCGGGACCGGGTCTTCTACGGGCAGTACTTC. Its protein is CASNLGDRDRVFYGQYF.

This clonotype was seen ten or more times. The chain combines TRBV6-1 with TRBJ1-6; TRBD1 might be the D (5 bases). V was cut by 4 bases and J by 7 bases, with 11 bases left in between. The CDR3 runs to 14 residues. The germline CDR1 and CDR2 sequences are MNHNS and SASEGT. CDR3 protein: CASSAWTPNSPLHF. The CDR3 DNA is TGTGCCAGCAGTGCGTGGACACCCAATTCACCCCTCCACTTT.

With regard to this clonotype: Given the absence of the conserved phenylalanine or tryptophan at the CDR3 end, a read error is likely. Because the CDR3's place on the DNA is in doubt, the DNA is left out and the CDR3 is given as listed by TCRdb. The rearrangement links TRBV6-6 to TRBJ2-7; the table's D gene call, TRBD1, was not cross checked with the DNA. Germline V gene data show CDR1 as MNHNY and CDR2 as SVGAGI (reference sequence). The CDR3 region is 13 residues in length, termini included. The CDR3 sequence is CASRPGQGYERYL.